This record concerns one TCR beta chain sequence. Patients with chemo-refractory metastatic non-small-cell lung cancer received focal radiation plus CTLA-4 blockade with ipilimumab. Germline V gene sequence: CDR1 SGHTA, CDR2 FQGNSA. The CDR3 consists of 14 residues. V dropped 5 bases and J dropped 9; count of bases not matched to a gene: 5. This sample was included in a study of radiotherapy plus CTLA-4 blockade in lung cancer. Only in-frame clones appear in the TCRdb table, and some are missing; sequencing was by immunoSEQ multiplex PCR. The data show roughly 40,000 clones, with 75% to 80% seen just once and 23% held by the top ten.

The chain links TRBV7-2 to TRBJ2-3; 13 bases align to TRBD2. The sequencing used peripheral blood, collected from a patient treated with radiotherapy plus ipilimumab. This TCR was sampled from a human donor with non-small cell lung cancer that progressed on radiotherapy plus ipilimumab. The CDR3 protein is CASSGQGLAGTQYF. In DNA form, the CDR3 reads TGTGCCAGCAGCGGACAGGGACTAGCGGGGACGCAGTATTTT.